A single sample gave rise to the 9 T cell receptor beta chains below, sequenced in a study of T cell responses to AZD1222 COVID-19 vaccine. Profiling relied on immunoSEQ multiplex PCR, and the TCRdb table lists in-frame clones only, not all of them. In the table there are about 210,000 clones, roughly 94% of which are singletons. The sample in question was peripheral blood, obtained 28 days after the second dose of the MenACWY control vaccine. The receptors shown here come from an adult who received the MenACWY meningococcal vaccine as a control.

The rearrangement links TRBV28 to TRBJ1-3; a possible D gene is TRBD1 (6 bases). Trimming stripped 5 bases from V and 0 bases from J, with 14 bases between. This CDR3 region has 16 residues. Germline V gene data show CDR1 as MDHEN and CDR2 as SYDVKM. CDR3 region: CASSDPRGGSGNTIYF. The CDR3, as DNA: TGTGCCAGCAGTGACCCAAGGGGGGGCTCTGGAAACACCATATATTTT.

The table lists this clone with a few counts. The chain combines TRBV6-6 with TRBJ2-7, with 12 bases aligning to TRBD2. There are 18 residues in the CDR3. The trim removed 5 bases at V and 5 bases at J, leaving 16 bases unmatched. The germline CDR1 and CDR2 sequences are MNHNY and SVGAGI (reference sequence). The CDR3 coding sequence is TGTGCCAGCAGTCCACAAGACACTGGACTAGCGGGGCGGGACGAGCAGTACTTC. It encodes CASSPQDTGLAGRDEQYF.

This chain connects TRBV4-2 to TRBJ1-1; D unresolved. There are 14 residues in the CDR3. V lost 2 bases, J lost 8 bases, and 15 bases lay in between. The V gene's germline CDR1 is LGHNA and CDR2 YNFKEQ. This chain's CDR3 is CASSQTSGRSEAFF. Written as DNA, the CDR3 is TGTGCCAGCAGCCAAACTTCAGGTCGGTCAGAAGCTTTCTTT.

The CDR3 loop reads CASSPPSGYVNTEAFF. The CDR3 nucleotides read TGTGCCAGCTCACCCCCGTCAGGTTATGTGAACACTGAAGCTTTCTTT. The chain is built from TRBV18 and TRBJ1-1; D unclear. CDR1 KGHSH and CDR2 LQKENI come from the germline V gene. The CDR3 contains 16 residues. Trimming shortened V by 3 bases and J by 0 bases, and 14 bases separated the two germline ends.

In its sample, this clone was seen once. V usage is TRBV4-1 and J usage is TRBJ2-3; TRBD1 matches 7 bases. V gave up 5 bases and J gave up 3 bases; unmatched junction bases: 8. Germline-derived CDR1 and CDR2 are MGHRA and YSYEKL. The CDR3 covers 15 residues. The CDR3 region is CASSSGGLGTDTQYF. CDR3 DNA sequence: TGCGCCAGCAGCTCAGGGGGTCTGGGGACAGATACGCAGTATTTT.

The rearrangement joins TRBV7-3 to TRBJ2-6; no firm D call. CDR3 length: 15 amino acids. Germline assignment: CDR1 SGHTA and CDR2 FQGTGA. Deletions cut 5 bases from V and 0 bases from J, with 8 bases between. CDR3 in amino acids: CASSAGSSGANVLTF. The CDR3 DNA reads as TGTGCCAGCAGCGCTGGAAGCTCTGGGGCCAACGTCCTGACTTTC.

The chain employs TRBV10-3 and TRBJ1-4, with 11 bases identical to TRBD1. The CDR3 has 15 amino acids. Looked up from germline, CDR1 is ENHRY and CDR2 is SYGVKD. V lost 3 bases to trimming and J lost 11 bases; unmatched junction nucleotides: 8. The CDR3 here is CAISDEDRGQRKLFF. Here the CDR3 DNA reads TGTGCCATCAGTGACGAGGACAGGGGGCAGAGGAAACTGTTTTTT.

The DNA for the CDR3 is TGTGCCAGCAGCCCGATAGCGGGGGAAAAGTTCTTC. Translated, it gives CASSPIAGEKFF. The chain carries TRBV6-2 or TRBV6-3 and TRBJ2-1; the match to TRBD2 covers 9 bases. Germline V gives CDR1 MNHEY, CDR2 SVGEGT. CDR3 length: 12 residues. V trimming: 6 bases; J trimming: 14 bases; junction bases outside the gene matches: 8.

This chain connects TRBV28 to TRBJ2-7; 9 nucleotides agree with TRBD2. The germline V gene encodes CDR1 MDHEN and CDR2 SYDVKM. The V and J ends lost 1 base and 0 bases, in that order; junction bases with no gene match: 13. The CDR3 has 19 residues. The CDR3 DNA sequence: TGTGCCAGCAGTTTATCCTGGGCCCGGACTAGCGTCCCCTCCTACGAGCAGTACTTC. This sequence encodes CASSLSWARTSVPSYEQYF.